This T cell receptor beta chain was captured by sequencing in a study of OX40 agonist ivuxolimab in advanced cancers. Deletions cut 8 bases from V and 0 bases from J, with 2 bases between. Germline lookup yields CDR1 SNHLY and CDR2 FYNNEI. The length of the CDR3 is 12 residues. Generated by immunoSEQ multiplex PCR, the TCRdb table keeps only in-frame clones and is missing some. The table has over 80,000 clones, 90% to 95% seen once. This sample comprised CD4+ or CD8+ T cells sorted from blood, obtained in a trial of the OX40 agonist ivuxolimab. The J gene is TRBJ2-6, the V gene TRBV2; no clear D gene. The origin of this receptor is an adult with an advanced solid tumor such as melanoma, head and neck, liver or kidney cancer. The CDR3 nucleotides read TGTGCCAGCGACTCTGGGGCCAACGTCCTGACTTTC. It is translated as CASDSGANVLTF.